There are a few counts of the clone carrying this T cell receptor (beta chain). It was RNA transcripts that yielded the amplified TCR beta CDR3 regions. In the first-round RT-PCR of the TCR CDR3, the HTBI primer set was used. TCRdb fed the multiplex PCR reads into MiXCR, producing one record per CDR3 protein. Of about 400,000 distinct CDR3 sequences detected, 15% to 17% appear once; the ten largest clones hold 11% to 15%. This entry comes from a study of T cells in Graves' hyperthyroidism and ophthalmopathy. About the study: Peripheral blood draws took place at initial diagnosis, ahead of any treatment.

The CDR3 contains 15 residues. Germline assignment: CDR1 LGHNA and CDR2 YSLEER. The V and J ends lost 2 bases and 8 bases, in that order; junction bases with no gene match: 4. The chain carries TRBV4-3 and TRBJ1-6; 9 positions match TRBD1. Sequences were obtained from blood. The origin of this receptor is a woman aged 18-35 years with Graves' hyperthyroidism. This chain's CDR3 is CASSQQQGADSPLHF. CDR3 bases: TGCGCCAGCAGCCAACAACAGGGGGCGGATTCACCCCTCCACTTT.